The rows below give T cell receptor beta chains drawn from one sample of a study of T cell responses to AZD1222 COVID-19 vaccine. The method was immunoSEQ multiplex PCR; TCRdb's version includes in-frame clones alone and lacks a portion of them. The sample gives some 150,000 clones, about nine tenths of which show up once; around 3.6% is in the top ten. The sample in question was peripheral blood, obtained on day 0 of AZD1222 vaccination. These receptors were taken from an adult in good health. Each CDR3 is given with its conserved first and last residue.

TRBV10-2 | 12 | CASSESGLEQYF
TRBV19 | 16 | CASIEAGPAHGTEAFF
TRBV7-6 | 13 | CASSLSRGGEQYF
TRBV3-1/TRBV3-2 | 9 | CASSPPLHF
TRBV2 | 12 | CASRQGEGEQYF
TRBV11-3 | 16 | CASSLVGQGRYNEQFF
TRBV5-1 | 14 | CASSLGTASYGYTF
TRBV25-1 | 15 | CASSLLTETAVEAFF
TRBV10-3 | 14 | CAISESRDRVVWFF
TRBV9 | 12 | CASSAEIGELFF
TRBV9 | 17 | CASSVVSGGGPTDTQYF
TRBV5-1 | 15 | CASSLAGQGNAEAFF
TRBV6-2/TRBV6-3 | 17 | CASSYPPLAGTFNEQFF
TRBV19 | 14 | CASSIRDSSYEQYF
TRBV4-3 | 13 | CASSQGGDYGYTF
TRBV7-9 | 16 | CASSLSMGRGRETQYF
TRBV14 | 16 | CASSQEPWRGGDEAFF
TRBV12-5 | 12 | CASGRGSYGYTF
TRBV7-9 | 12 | CASSSGVDEQFF
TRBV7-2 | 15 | CASSLSVGGTDTQYF
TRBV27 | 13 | CASRDSFNYGYTF
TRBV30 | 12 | CAWSPGEVGYTF
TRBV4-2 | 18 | CASSQDGRLAGVPDTQYF
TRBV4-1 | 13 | CASSQDSVEEQYF
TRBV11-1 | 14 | CASSPDRANTEAFF
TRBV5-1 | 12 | CASNQYDDEQFF
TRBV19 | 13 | CASSGQGWTEAFF
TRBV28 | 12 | CASRPGIQPQHF
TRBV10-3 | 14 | CAISAASDTGELFF
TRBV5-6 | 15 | CASSPPDTTNYGYTF
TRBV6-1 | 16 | CASSEGTRRPMTEAFF
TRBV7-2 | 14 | CASSLDRVGQPQHF
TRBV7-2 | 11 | CASRIREEQFF
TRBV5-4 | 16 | CASSSHTSSYNSPLHF
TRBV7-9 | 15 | CASSLGYGVEETQYF
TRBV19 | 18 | CASSSRGTGTYSNQPQHF
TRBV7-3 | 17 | CASSRKPPGASYNEQFF
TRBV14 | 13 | CASSWRQGETQYF
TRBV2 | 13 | CASSEMRGEKLFF
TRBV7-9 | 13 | CASSQGGNSPLHF
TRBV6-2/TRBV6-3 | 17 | CASSSSGRLPANYGYTF
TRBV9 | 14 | CASSVAGGNTEAFF
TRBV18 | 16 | CASSPSGPMINYGYTF
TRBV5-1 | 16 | CASSLVRGSRTDTQYF
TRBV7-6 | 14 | CASSLRDRVREQYF
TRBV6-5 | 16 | CASSYSSGLGYNEQFF
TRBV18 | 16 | CASSEQGGSVTDTQYF
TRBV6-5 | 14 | CASSRQGSSYEQYF
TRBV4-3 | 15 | CASSQDVRRGAEAFF
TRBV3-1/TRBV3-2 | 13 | CASSRDRVNEQFF
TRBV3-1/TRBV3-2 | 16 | CASSQPLAGVADTQYF
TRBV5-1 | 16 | CASSLVAGPTTDTQYF
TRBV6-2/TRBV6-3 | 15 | CASSRGLAGGNEQFF
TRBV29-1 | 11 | CSVDRGHEQYF
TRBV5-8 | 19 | CASSLVIDPFRGPDYGYTF
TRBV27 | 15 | CASSFGDPITDTQYF
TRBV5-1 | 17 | CASSLVRPSGPSYEQYF
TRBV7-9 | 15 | CASSSVTGRTDTQYF